This T cell receptor (beta chain) was identified during a study of T cells after posttransplantation cyclophosphamide. Controls had myeloablative marrow grafts with methotrexate and calcineurin inhibitor, sampled at 1 year. This CDR3 spans 17 amino acids. Germline lookup yields CDR1 MDHEN and CDR2 SYDVKM. The V end was cut by 5 bases, the J end by 1 base, with 20 bases between. The protocol was immunoSEQ multiplex PCR, while the TCRdb copy is restricted to in-frame clones and leaves out a portion. The table includes some 19,000 clones, 80% to 90% detected once. The sample in question was PBMCs, obtained approximately 370 days after allogeneic stem cell transplant with calcineurin inhibitor and methotrexate. The source is a female patient under 45 who received an allogeneic stem cell transplant from an unrelated donor, was CMV-positive, and had acute and chronic GVHD. Some T cells may be transferred from the graft donor. V usage is TRBV28 and J usage is TRBJ1-1; D is possibly TRBD1 (6 bases). CDR3 loop: CASSRPGRGLQNTEAFF. As DNA, the CDR3 is TGTGCCAGCAGTCGCCCGGGCAGGGGTCTACAGAACACTGAAGCTTTCTTT.